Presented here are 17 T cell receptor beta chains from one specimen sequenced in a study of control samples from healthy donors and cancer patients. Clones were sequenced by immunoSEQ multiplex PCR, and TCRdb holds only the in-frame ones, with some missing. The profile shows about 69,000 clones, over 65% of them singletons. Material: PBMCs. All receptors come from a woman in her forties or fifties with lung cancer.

In nucleotides, the CDR3 is TGTGCCAGCAGTTACAGATCGGACGGCATCGGCTATGGCTACACCTTC. Its protein product is CASSYRSDGIGYGYTF. This rearrangement joins TRBV6-2 or TRBV6-3 to TRBJ1-2; D is uncertain. The CDR3 is 16 residues long. Trimming removed 2 bases at V and 4 bases at J, with 17 bases between. Germline CDR1 is MNHEY and CDR2 is SVGEGT.

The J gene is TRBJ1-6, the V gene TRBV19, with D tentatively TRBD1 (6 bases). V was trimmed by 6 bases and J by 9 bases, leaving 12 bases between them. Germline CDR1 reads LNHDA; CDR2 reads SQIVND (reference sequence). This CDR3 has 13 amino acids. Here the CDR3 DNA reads TGTGCCAGTAGCGTCCCAGGGGCTTCACCCCTCCACTTT. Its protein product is CASSVPGASPLHF.

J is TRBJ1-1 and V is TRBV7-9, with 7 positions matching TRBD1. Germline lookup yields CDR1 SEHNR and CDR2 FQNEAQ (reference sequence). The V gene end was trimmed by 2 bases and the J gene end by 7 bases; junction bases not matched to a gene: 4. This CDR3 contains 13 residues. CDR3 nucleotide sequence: TGTGCCAGCAGCTTAATCCAGGGGGGTGAAGCTTTCTTT. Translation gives CASSLIQGGEAFF.

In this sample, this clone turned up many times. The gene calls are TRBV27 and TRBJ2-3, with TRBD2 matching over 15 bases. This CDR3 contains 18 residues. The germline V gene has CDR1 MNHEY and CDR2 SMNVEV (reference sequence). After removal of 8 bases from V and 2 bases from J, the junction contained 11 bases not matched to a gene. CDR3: CASSSTGTSGGITDTQYF. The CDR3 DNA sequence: TGTGCCAGCTCTTCCACCGGGACTAGCGGGGGGATCACAGATACGCAGTATTTT.

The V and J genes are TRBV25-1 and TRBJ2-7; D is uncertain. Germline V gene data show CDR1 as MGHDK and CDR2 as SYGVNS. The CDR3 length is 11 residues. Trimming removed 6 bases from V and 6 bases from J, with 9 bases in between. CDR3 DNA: TGTGCCAGCAGGTCCGGTGGCGAGCAGTACTTC. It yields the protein CASRSGGEQYF.

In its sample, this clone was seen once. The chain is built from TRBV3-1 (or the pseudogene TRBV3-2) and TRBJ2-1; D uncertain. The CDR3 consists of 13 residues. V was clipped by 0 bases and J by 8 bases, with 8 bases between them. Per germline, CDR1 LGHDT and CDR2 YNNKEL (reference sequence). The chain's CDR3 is CASSQDRFHEQFF. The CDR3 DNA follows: TGTGCCAGCAGCCAAGATAGATTTCATGAGCAGTTCTTC.

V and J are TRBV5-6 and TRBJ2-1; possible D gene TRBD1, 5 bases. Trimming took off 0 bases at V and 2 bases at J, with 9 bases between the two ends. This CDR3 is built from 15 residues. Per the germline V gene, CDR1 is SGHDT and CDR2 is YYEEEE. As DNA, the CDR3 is TGTGCCAGCAGCTTGGGGCAGGGTCCCTACAATGAGCAGTTCTTC. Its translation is CASSLGQGPYNEQFF.

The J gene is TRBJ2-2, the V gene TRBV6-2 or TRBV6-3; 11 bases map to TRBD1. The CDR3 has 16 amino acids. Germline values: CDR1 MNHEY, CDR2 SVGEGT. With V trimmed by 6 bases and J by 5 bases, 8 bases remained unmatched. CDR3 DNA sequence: TGTGCCAGCAGCCACCCCGGGACAGGGGGAACCGGGGAGCTGTTTTTT. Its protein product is CASSHPGTGGTGELFF.

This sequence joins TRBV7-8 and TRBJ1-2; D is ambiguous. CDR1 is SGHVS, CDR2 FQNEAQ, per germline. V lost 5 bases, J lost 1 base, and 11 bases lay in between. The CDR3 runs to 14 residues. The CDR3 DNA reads TGTGCCAGCAGCCCCACGGACGGTAACTATGGCTACACCTTC. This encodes CASSPTDGNYGYTF.

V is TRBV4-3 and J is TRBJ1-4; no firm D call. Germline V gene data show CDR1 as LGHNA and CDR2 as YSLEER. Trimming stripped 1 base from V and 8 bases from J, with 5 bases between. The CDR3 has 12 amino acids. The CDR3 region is CASSQVREKLFF. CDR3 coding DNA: TGCGCCAGCAGCCAAGTTCGAGAAAAACTGTTTTTT.

CDR3 amino acids: CASSFKGPNTEAFF. CDR3 coding DNA: TGTGCCAGCAGTTTTAAGGGACCGAACACTGAAGCTTTCTTT. V and J are TRBV27 and TRBJ1-1; possible D gene TRBD1, 5 bases. The CDR3 consists of 14 residues. Germline values: CDR1 MNHEY, CDR2 SMNVEV (reference sequence). Trimming pared 3 bases from V and 1 base from J, leaving 9 bases between.

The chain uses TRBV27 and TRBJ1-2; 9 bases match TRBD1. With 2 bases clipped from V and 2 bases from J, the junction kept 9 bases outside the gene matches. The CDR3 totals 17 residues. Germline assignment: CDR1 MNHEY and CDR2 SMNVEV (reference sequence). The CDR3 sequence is CASSLRRPGTGNYGYTF. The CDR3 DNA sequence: TGTGCCAGCAGTTTACGCCGTCCCGGGACAGGGAACTATGGCTACACCTTC.

The CDR3 DNA follows: TGCGCCAGTTTCTCGAACACTGAAGCTTTCTTT. Translating gives CASFSNTEAFF. This chain links TRBV5-1 with TRBJ1-1; D remains unclear. The CDR3 sequence is 11 residues long. The ends were cut back, 8 bases at V and 1 base at J, with 6 bases in the middle. Germline assignment: CDR1 SGHRS and CDR2 YFSETQ.

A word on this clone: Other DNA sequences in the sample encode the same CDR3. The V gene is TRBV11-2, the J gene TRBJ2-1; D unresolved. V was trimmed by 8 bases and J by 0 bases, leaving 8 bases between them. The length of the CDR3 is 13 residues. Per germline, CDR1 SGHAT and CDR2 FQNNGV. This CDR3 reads CASHVSSYNEQFF. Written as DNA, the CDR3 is TGTGCCAGCCACGTCAGCTCCTACAATGAGCAGTTCTTC.

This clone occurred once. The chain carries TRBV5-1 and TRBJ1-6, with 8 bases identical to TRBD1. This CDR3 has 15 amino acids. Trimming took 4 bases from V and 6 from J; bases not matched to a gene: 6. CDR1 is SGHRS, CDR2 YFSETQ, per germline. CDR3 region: CASSSGTGLNSPLHF. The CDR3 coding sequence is TGCGCCAGCAGCAGCGGGACAGGCCTTAATTCACCCCTCCACTTT.

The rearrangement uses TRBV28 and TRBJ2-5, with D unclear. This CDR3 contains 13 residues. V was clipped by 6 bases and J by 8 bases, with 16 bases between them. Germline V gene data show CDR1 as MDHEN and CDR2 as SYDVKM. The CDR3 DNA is TGTGCCAGCAGCATCCCGCCGACCGAAACCCAGTACTTC. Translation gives CASSIPPTETQYF.

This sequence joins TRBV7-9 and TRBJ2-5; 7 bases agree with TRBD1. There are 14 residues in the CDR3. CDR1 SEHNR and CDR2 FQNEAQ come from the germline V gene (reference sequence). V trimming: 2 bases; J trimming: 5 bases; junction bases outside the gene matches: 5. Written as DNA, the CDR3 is TGTGCCAGCAGCTTATCGACAGGGTGGGAGACCCAGTACTTC. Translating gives CASSLSTGWETQYF.